Listed below are T cell receptor beta chains from one sample, sequenced in a study of cytomegalovirus exposure and HLA in healthy donors. Generated by immunoSEQ multiplex PCR, the TCRdb table keeps only in-frame clones and is missing some. The data hold 110,000 to 150,000 clones, with around 10% observed a single time. The specimen sequenced was PBMCs. Receptors originate from a man aged 45 to 65 in good health and CMV-seronegative. CDR3s include the opening cysteine and the closing phenylalanine or tryptophan. A D gene is named only where the DNA matches it firmly. The size of a clone is reported for some rows only, either as once, few or many, or as a class for expanded clones.

J: TRBJ2-4
D: TRBD2
size: few
V: TRBV27
CDR3: CASSLARPGGNIQYF
DNA: TGTGCCAGCAGTTTAGCAAGGCCGGGGGGAAACATTCAGTACTTC

J: TRBJ2-2
D: NA
size: NA
V: TRBV25-1
CDR3: CASSGLGLGAGELFF
DNA: TGTGCCAGCAGTGGACTCGGGTTAGGGGCCGGGGAGCTGTTTTTT

J: TRBJ2-1
D: TRBD1
size: NA
V: TRBV30
CDR3: CAWSATMGTGGQANEQFF
DNA: TGTGCCTGGAGTGCCACTATGGGGACAGGGGGTCAGGCCAATGAGCAGTTCTTC

J: TRBJ2-3
D: TRBD1
size: few
V: TRBV6-5
CDR3: CASSYSSTGITDTQYF
DNA: TGTGCCAGCAGTTACTCATCGACAGGGATCACAGATACGCAGTATTTT

J: TRBJ1-1
D: NA
size: NA
V: TRBV19
CDR3: CASSIVGGLMNTEAFF
DNA: TGTGCCAGTAGTATAGTCGGAGGGCTCATGAACACTGAAGCTTTCTTT

J: TRBJ2-3
D: NA
size: NA
V: TRBV5-1
CDR3: CASSTGTGADTQYF
DNA: TGCGCCAGCAGCACTGGTACAGGCGCAGATACGCAGTATTTT

J: TRBJ1-2
D: NA
size: few
V: TRBV5-1
CDR3: CASSLVRGHYGYTF
DNA: TGCGCCAGCAGCTTGGTTCGGGGACATTATGGCTACACCTTC

J: TRBJ2-7
D: NA
size: NA
V: TRBV29-1
CDR3: CSVEHRTAADGEQYF
DNA: TGCAGCGTTGAACACAGGACAGCAGCTGACGGGGAGCAGTACTTC

J: TRBJ1-2
D: TRBD1
size: NA
V: TRBV2
CDR3: CASSESGGEIDGYTF
DNA: TGTGCCAGCAGTGAGTCAGGGGGCGAAATCGATGGCTACACCTTC

J: TRBJ1-1
D: NA
size: NA
V: TRBV19
CDR3: CASSILPPAGMNTEAFF
DNA: TGTGCCAGTAGTATTCTTCCGCCAGCGGGGATGAACACTGAAGCTTTCTTT

J: TRBJ2-5
D: TRBD2
size: few
V: TRBV6-6
CDR3: CASSKGTIQETQYF
DNA: TGTGCCAGCAGCAAAGGGACTATCCAAGAGACCCAGTACTTC

J: TRBJ1-2
D: NA
size: few
V: TRBV6-5
CDR3: CASRSGTGNYGYTF
DNA: TGTGCCAGTCGATCCGGGACTGGCAACTATGGCTACACCTTC

J: TRBJ1-2
D: TRBD1
size: NA
V: TRBV29-1
CDR3: CSVGTGGKYGYTF
DNA: TGCAGCGTTGGGACAGGGGGGAAGTATGGCTACACCTTC

J: TRBJ2-5
D: NA
size: NA
V: TRBV23-1
CDR3: CASSQEGKGGTFTTQYF
DNA: TGCGCCAGCAGTCAAGAAGGTAAGGGAGGGACATTCACGACCCAGTACTTC

J: TRBJ2-7
D: TRBD1
size: few
V: TRBV29-1
CDR3: CSVKGQGVPYEQYF
DNA: TGCAGCGTGAAGGGACAGGGGGTACCCTACGAGCAGTACTTC

J: TRBJ1-2
D: TRBD1
size: few
V: TRBV6-6
CDR3: CASSSSGGIYGYTF
DNA: TGTGCCAGCAGTTCTTCAGGGGGCATCTATGGCTACACCTTC

J: TRBJ2-5
D: TRBD2
size: NA
V: TRBV28
CDR3: CASSPYRGGTSGRGGETQYF
DNA: TGTGCCAGCAGTCCATACAGGGGAGGGACTAGCGGGAGAGGGGGAGAGACCCAGTACTTC

J: TRBJ1-1
D: TRBD1
size: few
V: TRBV30
CDR3: CAWNVGQGLFNTEAFF
DNA: TGTGCCTGGAACGTGGGACAGGGGTTGTTTAACACTGAAGCTTTCTTT

J: TRBJ2-1
D: NA
size: few
V: TRBV11-2
CDR3: CASSSRGDSYNEQFF
DNA: TGTGCCAGCAGCTCGCGCGGGGACTCCTACAATGAGCAGTTCTTC

J: TRBJ2-7
D: TRBD1
size: few
V: TRBV10-1
CDR3: CASSGTGKTYEQYF
DNA: TGCGCCAGCAGTGGGACAGGGAAGACCTACGAGCAGTACTTC

J: TRBJ2-1
D: TRBD2
size: few
V: TRBV5-1
CDR3: CASSWDSGPVFF
DNA: TGCGCCAGCAGCTGGGATAGCGGGCCGGTGTTCTTC

J: TRBJ2-7
D: TRBD1
size: few
V: TRBV4-2
CDR3: CASSQDGTGVPEQYF
DNA: TGTGCCAGCAGCCAAGATGGGACAGGGGTTCCCGAGCAGTACTTC

J: TRBJ2-5
D: TRBD2
size: NA
V: TRBV15
CDR3: CATSRGGAGVTSSRTQYF
DNA: TGTGCCACCAGCAGAGGAGGGGCGGGGGTGACCTCCTCCCGCACCCAGTACTTC

J: TRBJ1-1
D: NA
size: few
V: TRBV6-1
CDR3: CASSEVRLNTEAFF
DNA: TGTGCCAGCAGTGAAGTGAGGTTGAACACTGAAGCTTTCTTT

J: TRBJ2-7
D: NA
size: NA
V: TRBV28
CDR3: CASRVGTPTYEQYF
DNA: TGTGCCAGCAGGGTCGGGACTCCTACCTACGAGCAGTACTTC

J: TRBJ2-2
D: TRBD2
size: few
V: TRBV19
CDR3: CASSLLALTGELFF
DNA: TGTGCCAGTAGCCTACTAGCGCTCACCGGGGAGCTGTTTTTT

J: TRBJ1-1
D: NA
size: NA
V: TRBV5-1
CDR3: CASSLDTNTEAFF
DNA: TGCGCCAGCAGCTTGGACACGAACACTGAAGCTTTCTTT

J: TRBJ2-2
D: NA
size: NA
V: TRBV7-9
CDR3: CASRVRESLNTGELFF
DNA: TGTGCCAGCAGGGTGAGGGAGAGCCTGAACACCGGGGAGCTGTTTTTT

J: TRBJ2-6
D: NA
size: few
V: TRBV19
CDR3: CASSPLGANVLTF
DNA: TGTGCCAGTAGTCCCTTGGGGGCCAACGTCCTGACTTTC

J: TRBJ2-1
D: TRBD2
size: NA
V: TRBV18
CDR3: CASSPGLAANNEQFF
DNA: TGTGCCAGCTCCCCAGGACTAGCGGCTAACAATGAGCAGTTCTTC

J: TRBJ2-1
D: TRBD1
size: few
V: TRBV6-6
CDR3: CASRPGQGSAGDEQFF
DNA: TGTGCCAGCAGGCCGGGACAGGGGTCAGCTGGCGATGAGCAGTTCTTC

J: TRBJ1-2
D: TRBD1
size: few
V: TRBV29-1
CDR3: CSVDRESSYGYTF
DNA: TGCAGCGTCGACAGGGAATCCAGCTATGGCTACACCTTC

J: TRBJ1-2
D: TRBD1
size: NA
V: TRBV2
CDR3: CASSEEGAGGGYTF
DNA: TGTGCCAGCAGTGAAGAAGGGGCAGGGGGCGGCTACACCTTC

J: TRBJ1-2
D: NA
size: few
V: TRBV7-9
CDR3: CASSPTPSSNYGYTF
DNA: TGTGCCAGCAGCCCAACACCTTCCTCTAACTATGGCTACACCTTC